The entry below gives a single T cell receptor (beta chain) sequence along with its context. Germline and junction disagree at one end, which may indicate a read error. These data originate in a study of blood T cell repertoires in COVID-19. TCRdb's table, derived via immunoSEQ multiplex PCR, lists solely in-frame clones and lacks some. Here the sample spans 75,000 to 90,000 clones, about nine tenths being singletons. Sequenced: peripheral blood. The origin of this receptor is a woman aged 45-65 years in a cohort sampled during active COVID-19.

CDR3 nucleotide sequence: TGTGCCAGCAGTGCGGGTAGTAGCACGGATACGCAGTATTTT. Its protein product is CASSAGSSTDTQYF. The V and J genes are TRBV2 and TRBJ2-3; D gene ambiguous. Germline CDR1 reads SNHLY; CDR2 reads FYNNEI. This CDR3 is built from 14 residues.